The source of this T cell receptor beta chain is a study of T-cell memory formation after mild COVID-19. Points from the study as a whole: While clones contracting from day 15 to 85 were balanced between CD4 and CD8, later expanders leaned CD4+. CD8+ contracting clones occupied EMRA, while CD4+ ones occupied mainly CM and EM. SARS-CoV-2 specificity of second-wave clones peaking day 37 was unconfirmed.

Of note for this clonotype: Its specificity is not known.

The CDR3 length is 14 residues. Germline loops: CDR1 SGHAT, CDR2 FQNNGV. Trimming removed 3 bases at V and 3 bases at J, with 9 bases between. Each CDR3 protein gets one entry after TCRdb re-called the 5' RACE reads with MiXCR. Among roughly 300,000 distinct CDR3 sequences listed, roughly an eighth were seen once. The V and J genes are TRBV11-2 and TRBJ1-5; weak D call: TRBD1 (5 bases). This TCR came from a man aged 18 to 29 who had mild COVID-19 (a few samples of this study predate the infection). Cell type and time point are not known. The sequenced material came from PBMCs or a T cell subset sorted from them (not recorded which). The CDR3 DNA follows: TGTGCCAGCAGCTTGACAGTCCCCAATCAGCCCCAGCATTTT. This gives the protein CASSLTVPNQPQHF.